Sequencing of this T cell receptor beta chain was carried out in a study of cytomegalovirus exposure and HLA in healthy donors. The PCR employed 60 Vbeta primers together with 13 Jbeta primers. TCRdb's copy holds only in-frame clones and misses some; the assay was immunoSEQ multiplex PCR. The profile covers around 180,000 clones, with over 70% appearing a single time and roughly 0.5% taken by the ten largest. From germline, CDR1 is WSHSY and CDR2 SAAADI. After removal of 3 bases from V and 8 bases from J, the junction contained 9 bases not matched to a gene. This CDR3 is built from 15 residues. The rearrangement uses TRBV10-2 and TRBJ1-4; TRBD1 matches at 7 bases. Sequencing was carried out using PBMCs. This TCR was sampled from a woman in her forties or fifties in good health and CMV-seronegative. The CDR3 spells CASSEGDSVFEKLFF. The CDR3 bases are TGCGCCAGCAGTGAAGGGGACAGTGTATTCGAAAAACTGTTTTTT.